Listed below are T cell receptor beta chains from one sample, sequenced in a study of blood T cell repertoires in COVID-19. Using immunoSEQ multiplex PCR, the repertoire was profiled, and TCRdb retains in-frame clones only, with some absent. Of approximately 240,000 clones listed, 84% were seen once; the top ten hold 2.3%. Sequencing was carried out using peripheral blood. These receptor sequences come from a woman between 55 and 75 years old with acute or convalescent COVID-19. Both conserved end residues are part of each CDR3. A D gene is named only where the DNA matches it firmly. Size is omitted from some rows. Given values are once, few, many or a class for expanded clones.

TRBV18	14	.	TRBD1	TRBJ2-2	TGTGCCAGCTCACCTGGGACAGGGGCCGGGGAGCTGTTTTTT	CASSPGTGAGELFF
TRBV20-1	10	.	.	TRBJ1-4	TGCAGTGCATCGCGTGAAAAACTGTTTTTT	CSASREKLFF
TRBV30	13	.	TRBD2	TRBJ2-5	TGTGCCTGGGGACTAGCAAAACAAGAGACCCAGTACTTC	CAWGLAKQETQYF
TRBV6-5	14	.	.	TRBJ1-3	TGTGCCAGCAGTTATACAGGGTTTGGAAACACCATATATTTT	CASSYTGFGNTIYF
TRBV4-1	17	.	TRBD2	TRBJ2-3	TGCGCCAGCAGCCAAGATCGCGCTAGCGGGGGGGCAGATACGCAGTATTTT	CASSQDRASGGADTQYF
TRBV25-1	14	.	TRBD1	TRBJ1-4	TGTGCCAGCAGTGAACAGGGACAGGGTTCCGGTAGCTTTTTT	CASSEQGQGSGSFF
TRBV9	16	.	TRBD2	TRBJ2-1	TGTGCCAGCAGCGTAGGGTTGGCGGGGGGGCTCAATGAGCAGTTCTTC	CASSVGLAGGLNEQFF
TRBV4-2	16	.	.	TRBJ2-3	TGTGCCAGCAGCCAAGATACAGGAAGCAACGCATATACGCAGTATTTT	CASSQDTGSNAYTQYF
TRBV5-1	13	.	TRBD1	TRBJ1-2	TGCGCCAGCAGCCCTACAGGGGTCTATGGCTACACCTTC	CASSPTGVYGYTF
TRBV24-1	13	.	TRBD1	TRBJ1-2	TGTGCCACCAGAAGACAGGGTGGAAAGGGCTACACCTTC	CATRRQGGKGYTF
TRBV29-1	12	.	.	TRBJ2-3	TGCAGCGTTGAGGCCACCACAGATACGCAGTATTTT	CSVEATTDTQYF
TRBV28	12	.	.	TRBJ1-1	TGTGCCAGCAGTTTGGGGCAAGGTAGGGCTTTCTTT	CASSLGQGRAFF
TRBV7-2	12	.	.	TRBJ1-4	TGTGCCACAGGGGTCTCGGGTGAAAAACTGTTTTTT	CATGVSGEKLFF
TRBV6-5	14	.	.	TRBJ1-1	TGTGCCAGCAGCCCCATGGGAGGGTTTTCTGAAGCTTTCTTT	CASSPMGGFSEAFF
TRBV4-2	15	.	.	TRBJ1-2	TGTGCCAGCAGCCAGGCCGAACGGGATTCAAGGGGCTACACCTTC	CASSQAERDSRGYTF
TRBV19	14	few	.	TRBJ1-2	TGTGCCAGTAGTGTCGAACAGGGACCCTATGGCTACACCTTC	CASSVEQGPYGYTF
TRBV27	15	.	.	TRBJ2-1	TGTGCCAGCAGGGGAGGAGCAGGGGGTTACAATGAGCAGTTCTTC	CASRGGAGGYNEQFF
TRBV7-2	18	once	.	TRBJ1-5	TGTGCCAGCAGCTTAGCTCCAGAGGGAGGACGGGGCAATCAGCCCCAGCATTTT	CASSLAPEGGRGNQPQHF
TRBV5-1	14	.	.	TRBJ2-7	TGCGCCAGCGGTGGCGGAACTGAGTCGGGCGAGCAGTACTTC	CASGGGTESGEQYF
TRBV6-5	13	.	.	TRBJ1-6	TGTGCCGGAGCAGCTCACCTTAATTCACCCCTCCACTTT	CAGAAHLNSPLHF
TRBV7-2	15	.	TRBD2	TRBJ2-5	TGTGCCAGCAGCTTAGTTATTCGGGGGGAAGAGACCCAGTACTTC	CASSLVIRGEETQYF
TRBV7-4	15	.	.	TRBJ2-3	TGTGCCAGCAGCCCCAGGGTTGGGTACACAGATACGCAGTATTTT	CASSPRVGYTDTQYF
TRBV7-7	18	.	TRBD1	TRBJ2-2	TGTGCCAGCAGACGCGGGACAGGGGGCCCTATGAACACCGGGGAGCTGTTTTTT	CASRRGTGGPMNTGELFF
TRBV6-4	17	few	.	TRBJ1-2	TGTGCCAGCAGTCCCTCCGGGGGGGCGGAGAGTTTCTATGGCTACACCTTC	CASSPSGGAESFYGYTF
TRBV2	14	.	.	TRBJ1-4	TGTGCCACCTTACTTGATCCGGGAGATGAAAAACTGTTTTTT	CATLLDPGDEKLFF
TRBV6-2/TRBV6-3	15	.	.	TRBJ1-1	TGTGCCAGCAGTTACTGGGAGGGGGGGGCCTCAGGAGCTTTCTTT	CASSYWEGGASGAFF
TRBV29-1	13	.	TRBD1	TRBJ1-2	TGCAGCGTTGACCGGACAGGCGGAAGGGTCTACACCTTC	CSVDRTGGRVYTF
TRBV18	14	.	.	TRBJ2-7	TGTGCCAGCTCAACAACAGGGAGCTCCTACGAGCAGTACTTC	CASSTTGSSYEQYF
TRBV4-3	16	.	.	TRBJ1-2	TGCGCCAGCAGCCAAGATTGGAGGTCGACCGGCTATGGCTACACCTTC	CASSQDWRSTGYGYTF
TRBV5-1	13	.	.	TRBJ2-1	TGCGCCAGCAGCGACAGCTCCTACAATGAGCAGTTCTTC	CASSDSSYNEQFF
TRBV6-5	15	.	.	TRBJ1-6	TGTGCCAGCAGTTACTCGGACACCTCCCATTCACCCCTCCACTTT	CASSYSDTSHSPLHF
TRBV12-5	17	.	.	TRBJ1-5	TGTGCTAGTGGTTTGTCGGCCGGGATGGCAAACAATCAGCCCCAGCATTTT	CASGLSAGMANNQPQHF
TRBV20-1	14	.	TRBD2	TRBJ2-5	TGCAGTGCTAGTGCGACTAGCGGACAAGAGACCCAGTACTTC	CSASATSGQETQYF